These T cell receptor beta chains were read from a single sample in a study of PD-L1 blockade in urothelial cancer. The table came from immunoSEQ multiplex PCR; TCRdb's copy has only in-frame clones and leaves some out. This table has some 120,000 clones, around nine tenths appearing once. The specimen comprised PBMCs, sampled around atezolizumab (anti-PD-L1) treatment. The receptors come from a man between 60 and 70 years old with urothelial cancer. CDR3s include the opening cysteine and the closing phenylalanine or tryptophan. The D gene is left open where the match is weak. Clone size, where shown, is once, few, many, or a class for clones that have expanded.

J gene	D gene	V gene	clone size	CDR3 protein	CDR3 DNA
TRBJ1-1	NA	TRBV27	NA	CASSSPGRYTEAFF	TGTGCCAGCAGTTCCCCAGGGAGGTACACTGAAGCTTTCTTT
TRBJ2-3	TRBD2	TRBV6-1	NA	CAGGGTDTQYF	TGTGCCGGGGGAGGGACAGATACGCAGTATTTT
TRBJ2-7	TRBD2	TRBV6-6	NA	CASKPAGAYEQYF	TGTGCCAGCAAGCCAGCGGGAGCCTACGAGCAGTACTTC
TRBJ1-2	NA	TRBV28	once	CASSPPAGYGYTF	TGTGCCAGCAGTCCCCCGGCGGGCTATGGCTACACCTTC
TRBJ2-1	TRBD2	TRBV11-3	NA	CASSGGDSYNEQFF	TGTGCCAGCTCCGGGGGGGATTCCTACAATGAGCAGTTCTTC
TRBJ2-1	TRBD2	TRBV5-4	NA	CASSLDSGSYNEQFF	TGTGCCAGCAGCTTGGATAGCGGGAGCTACAATGAGCAGTTCTTC
TRBJ2-4	NA	TRBV19	NA	CASSIPRTQENIQYF	TGTGCCAGTAGTATCCCCCGGACTCAAGAAAACATTCAGTACTTC
TRBJ2-1	TRBD2	TRBV5-1	NA	CASSFGLAGSRNEQFF	TGCGCCAGCAGCTTTGGACTAGCGGGAAGCAGAAATGAGCAGTTCTTC
TRBJ2-5	NA	TRBV5-6	NA	CASSLAIGGGQETQYF	TGTGCCAGCAGCTTGGCTATAGGAGGTGGGCAAGAGACCCAGTACTTC
TRBJ2-5	TRBD2	TRBV18	NA	CASSPRTSGGGETQYF	TGTGCCAGCTCTCCACGGACTAGCGGGGGAGGGGAGACCCAGTACTTC
TRBJ2-1	NA	TRBV7-9	once	CASSFRWERNEQFF	TGTGCCAGCAGCTTTAGGTGGGAGCGCAATGAGCAGTTCTTC
TRBJ1-3	NA	TRBV7-2	NA	CASSPTGNTIYF	TGTGCCAGCAGTCCCACGGGGAACACCATATATTTT
TRBJ2-1	NA	TRBV11-2	NA	CASSLASYNEQFF	TGTGCCAGCAGCTTGGCCAGTTACAATGAGCAGTTCTTC
TRBJ2-1	TRBD2	TRBV4-2	NA	CASSQDSSGSSYNEQFF	TGTGCCAGCAGCCAAGATTCTAGCGGGAGCTCCTACAATGAGCAGTTCTTC
TRBJ2-2	NA	TRBV7-2	NA	CASTYAWGANTGELFF	TGTGCCAGCACCTACGCGTGGGGAGCCAACACCGGGGAGCTGTTTTTT
TRBJ1-1	NA	TRBV6-1	NA	CAGGGRLMNTETFF	TGTGCAGGGGGAGGGCGACTCATGAACACTGAAACTTTCTTT
TRBJ1-1	NA	TRBV6-5	NA	CASSRTLNTEAFF	TGTGCCAGCAGTCGAACTTTGAACACTGAAGCTTTCTTT
TRBJ1-4	TRBD1	TRBV4-1	NA	CASSPIQGVANEKLFF	TGCGCCAGCAGCCCGATACAGGGGGTGGCTAATGAAAAACTGTTTTTT
TRBJ2-1	NA	TRBV11-3	NA	CASSPPNNEQFF	TGTGCCAGCAGCCCCCCAAACAATGAGCAGTTCTTC
TRBJ1-1	NA	TRBV20-1	few	CSARAVREAFF	TGCAGTGCTAGAGCTGTGCGAGAAGCTTTCTTT
TRBJ2-5	NA	TRBV5-4	NA	CASSLVAMQETQYF	TGTGCCAGCAGCTTGGTCGCGATGCAAGAGACCCAGTACTTC
TRBJ2-1	TRBD2	TRBV18	NA	CASSPPGRGEYNEQFF	TGTGCCAGCTCACCACCGGGGCGGGGGGAGTACAATGAGCAGTTCTTC
TRBJ1-5	NA	TRBV27	NA	CASSFGGNQPQHF	TGTGCCAGCTCGTTCGGAGGGAATCAGCCCCAGCATTTT
TRBJ2-7	TRBD2	TRBV27	NA	CASRRKGLAGAEQYF	TGTGCCAGCAGACGGAAGGGACTAGCGGGAGCCGAGCAGTACTTC
TRBJ1-3	NA	TRBV5-1	NA	CASSLGADYSSGNTIYF	TGCGCCAGCAGCTTGGGGGCAGATTACTCCTCTGGAAACACCATATATTTT
TRBJ2-7	NA	TRBV7-9	NA	CASSSTTYEQYF	TGTGCCAGCAGCTCGACTACCTACGAGCAGTACTTC
TRBJ2-1	NA	TRBV6-1	NA	CASRWAGLVNEQFF	TGTGCCAGCAGGTGGGCGGGGTTAGTAAATGAGCAGTTCTTC
TRBJ2-7	TRBD2	TRBV2	NA	CATASGSSYEQYF	TGTGCCACCGCTAGCGGGAGCTCCTACGAGCAGTACTTC